This note documents a single T cell receptor (beta chain) sequence. Repertoires were generated with immunoSEQ multiplex PCR, while TCRdb's copy carries only in-frame clones and drops some. Here the sample spans roughly 64,000 clones, around 96% being singletons. The germline V and J ends were trimmed by 0 bases and 2 bases, with 11 bases remaining between them. This CDR3 contains 15 residues. Germline V gene lookup returns CDR1 LGHNA and CDR2 YNFKEQ. This entry is derived from a study of T cell changes during pregnancy in multiple sclerosis. Sequenced here: CD8+ T cells from peripheral blood mononuclear cells, sampled after pregnancy. The source is a female donor with multiple sclerosis, enrolled in a pregnancy study. The chain couples TRBV4-2 to TRBJ2-7; weak D call: TRBD1 (5 bases). The CDR3 is CASSQEAGNTYEQYF. The DNA of the CDR3 is TGTGCCAGCAGCCAAGAGGCAGGGAACACCTACGAGCAGTACTTC.